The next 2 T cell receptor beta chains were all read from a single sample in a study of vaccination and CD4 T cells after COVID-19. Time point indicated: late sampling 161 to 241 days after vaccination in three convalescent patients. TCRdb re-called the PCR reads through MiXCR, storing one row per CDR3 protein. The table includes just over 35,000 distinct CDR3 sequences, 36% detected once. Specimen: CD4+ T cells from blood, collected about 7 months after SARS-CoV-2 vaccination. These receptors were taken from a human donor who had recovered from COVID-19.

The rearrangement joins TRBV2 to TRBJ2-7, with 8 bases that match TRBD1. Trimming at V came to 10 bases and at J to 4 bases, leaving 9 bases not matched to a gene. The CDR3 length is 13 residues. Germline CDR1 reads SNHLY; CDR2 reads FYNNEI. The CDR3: CATGQGWVYEQYF. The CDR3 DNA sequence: TGTGCCACCGGACAGGGCTGGGTTTACGAGCAGTACTTC. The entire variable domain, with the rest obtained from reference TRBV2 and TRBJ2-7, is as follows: EPEVTQTPSHQVTQMGQEVILRCVPISNHLYFYWYRQILGQKVEFLVSFYNNEISEKSEIFDDQFSVERPDGSNFTLKIRSTKLEDSAMYFCATGQGWVYEQYFGPGTRLTVT.

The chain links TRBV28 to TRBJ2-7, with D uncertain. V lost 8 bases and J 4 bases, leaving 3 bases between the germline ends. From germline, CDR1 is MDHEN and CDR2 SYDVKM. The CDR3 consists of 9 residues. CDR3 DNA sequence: TGTGCCAGCGGGTACGAGCAGTACTTC. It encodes CASGYEQYF.